Shown below are 26 T cell receptor beta chains from a single sample sequenced in a study of T cells in Graves' hyperthyroidism and ophthalmopathy. The TCR beta CDR3 regions underwent amplification using RNA transcripts as the source. HTBI primers were the set used in a first-round RT-PCR of the TCR CDR3. From the multiplex PCR reads, TCRdb called clonotypes with MiXCR, one entry per CDR3 protein. The table includes approximately 420,000 distinct CDR3 sequences, more than 12% detected once. The source material was blood. The receptors here all came from a woman aged 25 to 45 with Graves' hyperthyroidism.

The chain links TRBV6-6 to TRBJ2-7; 7 bases are a match to TRBD1. J was trimmed by 3 bases and V by 2 bases; bases with no gene match: 13. CDR3 length: 17 residues. Germline V gene sequence: CDR1 MNHNY, CDR2 SVGAGI (reference sequence). CDR3 coding DNA: TGTGCCAGCAGTTACCCCCGACAGGGTGGCCCCGACTACGAGCAGTACTTC. Translation gives CASSYPRQGGPDYEQYF.

About this clonotype itself: A single base separates this from a much larger clone, so it may be a read error. V and J are TRBV2 and TRBJ2-7; 7 bases agree with TRBD2. Germline loops: CDR1 SNHLY, CDR2 FYNNEI. The CDR3 consists of 11 residues. The DNA for the CDR3 is TGTGCCCGCAGCGGGGATTACGAGCAGTACTTC. It translates to CARSGDYEQYF.

The V gene is TRBV20-1, the J gene TRBJ2-7, with a possible D match to TRBD2 (6 bases). V was trimmed by 1 base and J by 4 bases, leaving 11 bases between them. The CDR3 spans 13 residues. Germline CDR1 and CDR2: DFQATT and SNEGSKA (reference sequence). The CDR3 is CSARAGSGYEQYF. The CDR3 region has the DNA TGCAGTGCTAGAGCAGGGAGCGGGTACGAGCAGTACTTC.

The chain employs TRBV5-6 and TRBJ2-2; 13 bases match TRBD2. J lost 6 bases, V lost 1 base, and 3 bases had no gene match. The CDR3 sequence is 16 residues long. Per the germline V gene, CDR1 is SGHDT and CDR2 is YYEEEE. The chain's CDR3 is CASSLRLAGGAGELFF. Here the CDR3 DNA reads TGTGCCAGCAGCTTGAGACTAGCGGGAGGCGCCGGGGAGCTGTTTTTT.

The V and J genes are TRBV19 and TRBJ2-7; D unresolved. Deletions cut 0 bases from V and 0 bases from J, with 3 bases between. The CDR3 contains 13 residues. In germline, CDR1 is LNHDA, CDR2 SQIVND (reference sequence). The CDR3 DNA sequence: TGTGCCAGTAGTATAGAGGGCTCCTACGAGCAGTACTTC. This encodes CASSIEGSYEQYF.

This clonotype appeared a few times. The chain recombines TRBV10-3 with TRBJ2-3; TRBD2 agrees at 14 bases. CDR1 ENHRY and CDR2 SYGVKD come from the germline V gene. There are 19 residues in the CDR3. V was pared by 3 bases and J by 0 bases, with 8 bases of the junction left unmatched. This CDR3 is CAISDRTGLAGDSTDTQYF. The CDR3 DNA is TGTGCCATCAGTGACAGGACGGGACTAGCGGGGGATAGCACAGATACGCAGTATTTT.

This clonotype was seen many times. V usage is TRBV5-1 and J usage is TRBJ1-1, with 9 nucleotides matching TRBD1. The CDR3 contains 14 residues. J was trimmed by 3 bases and V by 2 bases; bases with no gene match: 2. Germline values: CDR1 SGHRS, CDR2 YFSETQ. The CDR3 is CASSFRDRDTEAFF. CDR3 DNA sequence: TGCGCCAGCAGCTTCCGGGACAGGGACACTGAAGCTTTCTTT.

The chain combines TRBV25-1 with TRBJ2-1; 9 nucleotides align to TRBD1. Looked up from germline, CDR1 is MGHDK and CDR2 is SYGVNS. The V segment lost 7 bases and the J segment 8 bases; nucleotides outside the gene matches: 6. There are 13 residues in the CDR3. The CDR3 bases are TGTGCCAGCATGGGACAGGGTGGGTATGAGCAGTTCTTC. It specifies CASMGQGGYEQFF.

This clonotype has ten or more counts. The V gene is TRBV28, the J gene TRBJ2-5, with TRBD2 matching 8 bases. CDR3 length: 13 amino acids. J was trimmed by 7 bases and V by 3 bases; bases with no gene match: 4. Germline V gene sequence: CDR1 MDHEN, CDR2 SYDVKM. CDR3 coding DNA: TGTGCCAGCAGTTTTGGCAGCGGGGGGACCCAGTACTTC. Translated: CASSFGSGGTQYF.

The rearrangement uses TRBV2 and TRBJ1-6; D gene unclear. V lost 5 bases and J lost 3, with 14 bases in between. The CDR3 is 16 amino acids. CDR1 SNHLY and CDR2 FYNNEI come from the germline V gene. The CDR3 region has the DNA TGTGCCAGCAGTCCCTCGGGTGTGGGCTATAATTCACCCCTCCACTTT. Encoded protein: CASSPSGVGYNSPLHF.

The chain couples TRBV5-1 to TRBJ2-2, with D possibly matching TRBD2 (6 bases). Germline assignment: CDR1 SGHRS and CDR2 YFSETQ. CDR3 length: 16 residues. Trimming took 1 base from V and 4 from J, leaving 14 bases between them. CDR3 DNA sequence: TGCGCCAGCAGCTTGCCGACTACTAGCTCCACCGGGGAGCTGTTTTTT. Translating it yields CASSLPTTSSTGELFF.

This clonotype was seen a handful of times. The rearrangement uses TRBV6-1 and TRBJ2-2; weak D call: TRBD2 (5 bases). V dropped 6 bases and J dropped 4 bases, with 15 bases sitting between them. Germline lookup yields CDR1 MNHNS and CDR2 SASEGT. This CDR3 is built from 15 residues. CDR3 coding DNA: TGTGCCAGCAGGGAGATCCTAGAGGGCACCGGGGAGCTGTTTTTT. Its protein product is CASREILEGTGELFF.

The genes are TRBV20-1 and TRBJ2-7, with D perhaps TRBD2 (6 bases). This CDR3 comprises 15 residues. The V gene lost 3 bases and the J gene lost 3 bases, with 18 bases spanning the gap. In germline, CDR1 is DFQATT, CDR2 SNEGSKA (reference sequence). The CDR3: CSARLRSGLLYEQYF. The CDR3 DNA reads as TGCAGTGCTAGGTTGCGATCGGGACTTCTCTACGAGCAGTACTTC.

This clonotype was seen more than once but under ten times. The chain has TRBV6-1 and TRBJ2-4, with D possibly TRBD2 on 7 matching bases. The V gene's germline CDR1 is MNHNS and CDR2 SASEGT. The CDR3 loop spans 19 amino acids. Trimming removed 6 bases from V and 0 bases from J, with 24 bases in between. In DNA form, the CDR3 reads TGTGCCAGCAGCCCAAGGGGGGGGGGGGTTCCCCTAGCCAAAAACATTCAGTACTTC. Its translation: CASSPRGGGVPLAKNIQYF.

The J gene is TRBJ2-1, the V gene TRBV6-1; TRBD2 is a possible D gene (6 bases). CDR3 size: 14 residues. Germline V gene sequence: CDR1 MNHNS, CDR2 SASEGT. V was clipped by 8 bases and J by 7 bases, with 18 bases between them. The CDR3 loop is CASLKSGSSNEQFF. The CDR3 DNA follows: TGTGCCAGCCTAAAGTCCGGGAGCAGTAATGAGCAGTTCTTC.

This clonotype showed up just a few times. The J gene is TRBJ2-1, the V gene TRBV5-1; 13 bases fit TRBD2. This CDR3 is 15 amino acids long. The V gene end was trimmed by 5 bases and the J gene end by 6 bases; junction bases not matched to a gene: 5. The germline V gene has CDR1 SGHRS and CDR2 YFSETQ. CDR3 DNA sequence: TGCGCCAGCAGTCGGGGACTAGCGGGAACCAATGAGCAGTTCTTC. As protein: CASSRGLAGTNEQFF.

The V call is TRBV3-1, the J call TRBJ1-4, with unresolved D. V was cut by 0 bases and J by 7 bases, with 9 bases left in between. This CDR3 is 14 amino acids long. CDR1 and CDR2 (germline): LGHDT, YNNKEL (reference sequence). The CDR3 DNA is TGTGCCAGCAGCCAAGATTGGCAGACTGAAAAACTGTTTTTT. It yields the protein CASSQDWQTEKLFF.

This clonotype was picked up many times. V gene TRBV27 combines with J gene TRBJ2-7; 7 bases are a match to TRBD2. The CDR3 covers 15 residues. V shed 5 bases, J shed 2 bases, and the junction held 9 bases outside the gene matches. Germline CDR1 MNHEY, CDR2 SMNVEV (reference sequence). The CDR3 sequence: CASSPYSGETYEQYF. The CDR3 coding sequence is TGTGCCAGCAGTCCATACAGCGGGGAGACCTACGAGCAGTACTTC.

Of note for this clonotype: It may be a read error: a sequence one base away is much more abundant. The J gene is TRBJ2-3, the V gene TRBV20-1, with a possible D match to TRBD2 (5 bases). Germline CDR1 DFQATT, CDR2 SNEGSKA (reference sequence). With 4 bases removed from V and 3 bases from J, the gap between germline ends came to 17 bases. This CDR3 is built from 15 residues. CDR3 DNA sequence: TGCAGTGCTAAGCAAGGGAGTGGTGGGACAGATACGCAGTATTTT. This encodes CSAKQGSGGTDTQYF.

The J gene is TRBJ2-7, the V gene TRBV9, with TRBD2 matching over 12 bases. There are 13 residues in the CDR3. Trimming removed 4 bases from V and 6 bases from J; junction bases left unmatched: 2. CDR1 and CDR2 (germline): SGDLS, YYNGEE. CDR3 loop: CASSRTSGAEQYF. The DNA of the CDR3 is TGTGCCAGCAGCCGGACTAGCGGGGCCGAGCAGTACTTC.

This clonotype was seen only a few times. This chain joins TRBV4-1 and TRBJ1-4; D uncertain. Germline CDR1 and CDR2: MGHRA and YSYEKL. This CDR3 has 15 residues. V lost 0 bases and J lost 9, with 14 bases in between. The DNA for the CDR3 is TGCGCCAGCAGCCAAGAACGAGGGTTAAGCCAAAAACTGTTTTTT. It yields the protein CASSQERGLSQKLFF.

The chain couples TRBV9 to TRBJ2-1; TRBD2 might be the D (6 bases). This CDR3 comprises 18 residues. Germline CDR1 and CDR2: SGDLS and YYNGEE. The V end lost 3 bases, the J end lost 5 bases, and 24 bases lay between the germline ends. For the CDR3, the DNA is TGTGCCAGCAGCGCCTCAGTCGGTTATAGCGGAGGGAACAATGAGCAGTTCTTC. It yields the protein CASSASVGYSGGNNEQFF.

This clonotype showed up many times. The chain links TRBV7-6 to TRBJ2-5; 9 bases map to TRBD1. The CDR3 is 15 residues long. Germline V gives CDR1 SGHVS, CDR2 FNYEAQ. With 2 bases clipped from V and 4 bases from J, the junction kept 5 bases outside the gene matches. CDR3 amino acids: CASSLSTGGIETQYF. CDR3 nucleotide sequence: TGTGCCAGCAGCTTATCTACAGGGGGCATAGAGACCCAGTACTTC.

This clonotype showed up many times. The chain couples TRBV11-2 to TRBJ2-7, with TRBD2 identical over 13 bases. CDR3 size: 15 residues. Germline V gene sequence: CDR1 SGHAT, CDR2 FQNNGV. V lost 5 bases and J lost 6; bases outside the gene matches: 7. CDR3 DNA sequence: TGTGCCAGCAGCGGGACTAGCGGGGTCCCGTCCGAGCAGTACTTC. Protein: CASSGTSGVPSEQYF.

The chain links TRBV24-1 to TRBJ2-5; weak D call: TRBD2 (5 bases). Germline-derived CDR1 and CDR2 are KGHDR and SFDVKD. This CDR3 is 15 amino acids long. Trimming took 2 bases from V and 2 from J, leaving 11 bases between them. The CDR3 sequence is CATSDYGEMQETQYF. The CDR3 nucleotides are TGTGCCACCAGTGATTATGGGGAGATGCAAGAGACCCAGTACTTC.

The chain couples TRBV5-1 to TRBJ2-7; TRBD2 matches at 12 bases. The V gene's germline CDR1 is SGHRS and CDR2 YFSETQ. V gave up 4 bases and J gave up 5 bases; unmatched junction bases: 4. This CDR3 spans 14 amino acids. CDR3 bases: TGCGCCAGCAGCACGGGACTAGCGGGCCACGAGCAGTACTTC. It specifies CASSTGLAGHEQYF.